A selection of T cell receptor beta chains follows, all from one sample in a study of regulatory T cells in long-lasting Graves disease. TCRdb independently ran MiXCR on the multiplex PCR reads; one entry per CDR3 protein. The sample has about 500,000 distinct CDR3 sequences; about 17% are singletons. The data also belong to a second study, concerning T cells in Graves' hyperthyroidism and ophthalmopathy.

The material sequenced was peripheral blood mononuclear cells (PBMCs), taken at new diagnosis, from a patient treated with antithyroid drugs. Source of these receptors: a man in his forties with Graves disease. CDR3s include the opening cysteine and the closing phenylalanine or tryptophan. Fields, in order: V gene, clone size, J gene, D gene, CDR3 DNA, CDR3 protein. A D gene is named only where the DNA matches it firmly. A row's size may be missing; if present it is once, few, many or a size class.

>TRBV9|many|TRBJ1-1|NA
TGTGCCAGCAGCGTAGTTCCACTAGGAGGGAACACTGAAGCTTTCTTT
CASSVVPLGGNTEAFF
>TRBV12-3/TRBV12-4|NA|TRBJ2-5|NA
TGTGCCAGCAGTAGAGGGACTTCTCTAGAGACCCAGTACTTC
CASSRGTSLETQYF
>TRBV2|many|TRBJ2-7|TRBD1
TGTGCCAGCACCGTGGACAGGGGGCAAGGGCAGTACTTC
CASTVDRGQGQYF
>TRBV15|many|TRBJ2-2|TRBD2
TGTGCCACCAGCAGAGCGCCGGGACTAGCGGACACCGGGGAGCTGTTTTTT
CATSRAPGLADTGELFF
>TRBV9|few|TRBJ2-1|NA
TGTGCCAGCAGCTGGGAAGGCGGGGTAAATGAGCAGTTCTTC
CASSWEGGVNEQFF
>TRBV7-9|few|TRBJ2-1|NA
TGTGCCAGCAGCCCCCCGGGAGTTCAACACAATGAGCAGTTCTTC
CASSPPGVQHNEQFF
>TRBV6-2/TRBV6-3|NA|TRBJ2-2|NA
TGTGCCAGCAGTGAACCGGGGCAGAACACCGGGGAGCTGTTTTTT
CASSEPGQNTGELFF
>TRBV7-3|NA|TRBJ2-3|TRBD2
TGTGCCAGCAGCTTAACCCCGCCGCGAGCGGGGGGGGATACGCAGTATTTT
CASSLTPPRAGGDTQYF
>TRBV5-1|many|TRBJ2-3|NA
TGCGCCAGCAGCTTGTCGAGGGGTACGCAGTATTTT
CASSLSRGTQYF
>TRBV12-3/TRBV12-4|many|TRBJ2-7|NA
TGTGCCAGCAGAAGATATGGCGAGCAGTACTTC
CASRRYGEQYF
>TRBV6-5|NA|TRBJ2-7|TRBD2
TGTGCCAGCAGTTACTCCGCCCTAAGCGGGAGTGTGTACGAGCAGTACTTC
CASSYSALSGSVYEQYF
>TRBV19|NA|TRBJ2-7|NA
TGTGCCAGTAGACGGGCCCAGGGGAGTTTGGACGAGCAGTACTTC
CASRRAQGSLDEQYF
>TRBV6-2/TRBV6-3|few|TRBJ1-3|NA
TGTGCCAGCAGTTCACCCGCCGGGACGGAGGATCGAAACACCATATATTTT
CASSSPAGTEDRNTIYF
>TRBV10-3|many|TRBJ2-5|TRBD2
TGTGCCATCAGCAGACTAGCGGAGGGAGAGACCCAGTACTTC
CAISRLAEGETQYF
>TRBV6-9|few|TRBJ1-1|NA
TGTGCCAGCAGTTACGTCCGGGGGCTGGGTGGGGTGAACACTGAAGCTTTCTTT
CASSYVRGLGGVNTEAFF
>TRBV6-5|NA|TRBJ2-3|NA
TGTGCCAGCAGTTACCTAGTCTGGACAGATACGCAGTATTTT
CASSYLVWTDTQYF
>TRBV12-3/TRBV12-4|few|TRBJ2-1|TRBD1
TGTGCCAGCAGCCGGGACAGGGTGGCCTACAATGAGCAGTTCTTC
CASSRDRVAYNEQFF
>TRBV5-5|many|TRBJ2-2|TRBD1
TGTGCCAGCAGACTGACAGGGGCGCACACCGGGGAGCTGTTTTTT
CASRLTGAHTGELFF
>TRBV20-1|many|TRBJ1-6|NA
TGCAGTGCTAGCGGTGACTATAATTCACCCCTCCACTTT
CSASGDYNSPLHF
>TRBV28|few|TRBJ1-6|TRBD1
TGTGCCAGCAGGTTACAGGGGGCGAAGAATTCACCCCTCCACTTT
CASRLQGAKNSPLHF
>TRBV6-2/TRBV6-3|NA|TRBJ2-4|NA
TGTGCCAGCACGGAACAGTACAAAAACATTCAGTACTTC
CASTEQYKNIQYF
>TRBV29-1|NA|TRBJ2-1|NA
TGCAGCGCAATCAGGGGTAGCGAGGAGCAGTTCTTC
CSAIRGSEEQFF
>TRBV24-1|many|TRBJ2-7|NA
TGTGCCACCAGTGACGGCCGTGGGGCTTTTGAGCAGTACTTC
CATSDGRGAFEQYF
>TRBV9|few|TRBJ2-7|TRBD1
TGTGCCAGCAGCGTAGCTGTGGGTTTCGGGACAGGACCCTACGAGCAGTACTTC
CASSVAVGFGTGPYEQYF
>TRBV18|many|TRBJ1-5|TRBD1
TGTGCCAGCTCACGAGGACAGGGCAGTCAGCCCCAGCATTTT
CASSRGQGSQPQHF
>TRBV12-5|NA|TRBJ2-7|NA
TGTGCTAGTGGTTTGAGCCTTGTGGGGGCGCCTGGCTACGAGCAGTACTTC
CASGLSLVGAPGYEQYF
>TRBV10-3|NA|TRBJ2-1|NA
TGTGCCACCTCCGGACAAAGGAAACAGTTCTTC
CATSGQRKQFF
>TRBV2|many|TRBJ2-2|NA
TGTGCCAGCAGGAAGACCCGGGACAACCATCCGAACACCGGGGAGCTGTTTTTT
CASRKTRDNHPNTGELFF
>TRBV7-7|NA|TRBJ2-5|TRBD2
TGTGCTAGCAGCTTGGCACTAGCGGGGATGGGGACCCAGTACTTC
CASSLALAGMGTQYF
>TRBV6-2/TRBV6-3|many|TRBJ2-3|NA
TGTGCCAGCAGTTCGGCAGGGGCGCCTTCAGATACGCAGTATTTT
CASSSAGAPSDTQYF
>TRBV9|NA|TRBJ1-2|NA
TGTGCCAGCAGCGCCCTCCTGGGGTATTGCTATGGCTACACCTTC
CASSALLGYCYGYTF
>TRBV14|many|TRBJ2-7|TRBD1
TGTGCCAGCAGCCAAGCTGGGACAGGGGGCTTTTACGAGCAGTACTTC
CASSQAGTGGFYEQYF
>TRBV3-1|NA|TRBJ2-7|NA
TGTGCCAGCAGCCAAGATCGGCGCGGAGTCTACGAGCAGTACTTC
CASSQDRRGVYEQYF
>TRBV7-8|many|TRBJ2-5|NA
TGTGCCAGCAGCTTAAGACCAGCAGGGGAAGAGACCCAGTACTTC
CASSLRPAGEETQYF
>TRBV20-1|NA|TRBJ1-1|TRBD1
TGCAGTGCTAGAGATCGGACAGGGGGCCTGAACACTGAAGCTTTCTTT
CSARDRTGGLNTEAFF
>TRBV11-2|many|TRBJ1-6|NA
NA
CASSSSNSPLHF
>TRBV7-2|few|TRBJ2-7|TRBD2
TGTGCCAGCAGCACGGGGGGAGGGACCTCCATCTACGAGCAGTACTTC
CASSTGGGTSIYEQYF
>TRBV5-1|NA|TRBJ2-7|NA
TGCGCCAGCAGCTTGGGATTACACTACGAGCAGTACTTC
CASSLGLHYEQYF
>TRBV5-5|many|TRBJ2-7|NA
TGTGCCAGCAGCTTGGTTCGGACCGGCGAGCAGTACTTC
CASSLVRTGEQYF
>TRBV28|many|TRBJ1-1|NA
TGTGCCAGCAGTCCTACAGGGTGGGTCACTGAAGCTTTCTTT
CASSPTGWVTEAFF
>TRBV5-1|NA|TRBJ2-1|TRBD2
TGCGCCAGCAGTGAAGCGGGAGCTCGTGAGCAGTTCTTC
CASSEAGAREQFF
>TRBV28|many|TRBJ1-1|TRBD1
TGTGCCAGCAGTTTGCGGGGGACAGGGGGAATGAACACTGAAGCTTTCTTT
CASSLRGTGGMNTEAFF
>TRBV29-1|NA|TRBJ1-2|NA
TGCAGCGTCGGCAAGGGAGGTAACTATGGCTACACCTTC
CSVGKGGNYGYTF
>TRBV7-9|few|TRBJ1-1|NA
TGTGCCAGCAGCCCCCTTTGGGGCACTGAAGCTTTCTTT
CASSPLWGTEAFF
>TRBV5-1|NA|TRBJ2-6|NA
TGCGCCAGCAGCTTGAGTGCCTCCACAGGGGCCAACGTCCTGACTTTC
CASSLSASTGANVLTF
>TRBV6-1|NA|TRBJ2-1|TRBD1
TGTGCCAGCAGTCCAATAGCGCCGGGACAGGGGATAGGTGAGCAGTTCTTC
CASSPIAPGQGIGEQFF
>TRBV27|NA|TRBJ1-5|NA
TGTGCCAGCAGTTTGTCATCGGAGAAGTGGCCCCAGCATTTT
CASSLSSEKWPQHF
>TRBV25-1|NA|TRBJ1-4|NA
TGTGCCAGCAGTGAATTCTCGGCGGCAGGGCGTGAAAAACTGTTTTTT
CASSEFSAAGREKLFF
>TRBV20-1|NA|TRBJ2-7|TRBD2
TGCAGTGCTAGTGTGGTAGCGGGAGGGCCTCGCGAGCAGTACTTC
CSASVVAGGPREQYF
>TRBV6-2/TRBV6-3|few|TRBJ1-3|NA
TGTGCCAGCTTGGGCGATGGAAACACCATATATTTT
CASLGDGNTIYF
>TRBV7-8|many|TRBJ1-2|NA
TGTGCCAGCAGCTTGCTCCAACAGACCAACTATGGCTACACCTTC
CASSLLQQTNYGYTF